This passage covers 17 T cell receptor beta chains from one sample sequenced in a study of T cells in Graves' hyperthyroidism and ophthalmopathy. RNA transcripts provided the source from which TCR beta CDR3 regions were amplified. An initial round of RT-PCR targeting the TCR CDR3 relied on the HTBI primer set. Via MiXCR, TCRdb re-called the multiplex PCR reads, giving one row per CDR3 protein. This sample has about 690,000 distinct CDR3 sequences; approximately 15% occur once, and the top ten carry roughly 15%. The sample consisted of blood. The receptor set was obtained from a man aged 45-65 years with Graves' hyperthyroidism.

In its sample, this clonotype was seen a few times. The chain joins TRBV28 to TRBJ2-5; D unresolved. Germline lookup yields CDR1 MDHEN and CDR2 SYDVKM. The CDR3 consists of 11 residues. V dropped 1 base and J dropped 10 bases, with 7 bases sitting between them. The CDR3 here is CASSLFSNQYF. The CDR3 DNA follows: TGTGCCAGCAGTTTATTTAGCAACCAGTACTTC.

The table lists this clonotype with a count of one. A much larger clone lies a single base off, so this may be a read error. The chain combines TRBV6-1 with TRBJ1-1, with 7 bases matching TRBD1. The CDR3 totals 15 residues. With V trimmed by 6 bases and J by 5 bases, 12 bases remained unmatched. The germline CDR1 and CDR2 sequences are MNHNS and SASEGT. The CDR3 protein is CASSDKGAGGTEAFF. In nucleotides, the CDR3 is TGTGCCAGCAGCGACAAGGGGGCAGGGGGTACTGAAGCTTTCTTT.

The CDR3 reads CASSSVGGFNEQFF. CDR3 nucleotide sequence: TGTGCCAGCAGTTCCGTTGGGGGTTTCAATGAGCAGTTCTTC. The rearrangement joins TRBV28 to TRBJ2-1; D may match TRBD1 or TRBD2 (5 bases each). V dropped 4 bases and J dropped 6 bases, with 13 bases sitting between them. The CDR3 loop spans 14 amino acids. Germline assignment: CDR1 MDHEN and CDR2 SYDVKM.

This clonotype was seen many times. The chain recombines TRBV27 with TRBJ1-4; 9 bases line up with TRBD1. The CDR3 is 17 amino acids. CDR1 MNHEY and CDR2 SMNVEV come from the germline V gene (reference sequence). The junction had 15 bases not matched to a gene; V was cut back by 5 bases and J by 8 bases. The CDR3 here is CASSPQLTGGGQEKLFF. The CDR3 DNA sequence: TGTGCCAGCAGTCCGCAGCTGACAGGGGGTGGGCAGGAAAAACTGTTTTTT.

V gene TRBV4-1 combines with J gene TRBJ1-1; the match to TRBD1 covers 7 bases. The CDR3 runs 13 residues. The germline gives CDR1 MGHRA, CDR2 YSYEKL. Unmatched junction bases numbered 3, after V lost 2 bases and J lost 6 bases. DNA for the CDR3: TGCGCCAGCAGCCAACCCGACAGGGCTGAAGCTTTCTTT. This sequence encodes CASSQPDRAEAFF.

In DNA, the CDR3 is TGCAGTGCTATACCAGAGAGGTTTGGTTACGAGCAGTACTTC. Its translation is CSAIPERFGYEQYF. This chain uses TRBV20-1 with TRBJ2-7, with D uncertain. Trimming took off 4 bases at V and 4 bases at J, with 17 bases between the two ends. Germline CDR1 DFQATT, CDR2 SNEGSKA (reference sequence). The CDR3 consists of 14 residues.

In this sample, this clonotype turned up many times. V gene TRBV19 combines with J gene TRBJ2-1; TRBD2 matches at 14 bases. With 5 bases clipped from V and 6 bases from J, the junction kept 9 bases outside the gene matches. CDR1 is LNHDA and CDR2 is SQIVND in the germline V gene (reference sequence). This CDR3 spans 17 amino acids. DNA of the CDR3: TGTGCCAGTAGTCCGACGGGACTAGCGGGAGCCAGCAATGAGCAGTTCTTC. Its translation is CASSPTGLAGASNEQFF.

At least ten counts were recorded for this clonotype. The chain joins TRBV2 to TRBJ1-5; D is undetermined. CDR1 and CDR2 (germline): SNHLY, FYNNEI. There are 15 residues in the CDR3. The V gene lost 6 bases and the J gene lost 0 bases, with 12 bases spanning the gap. The CDR3 nucleotides are TGTGCCAGCAGACAGAGGACTTATAGCAATCAGCCCCAGCATTTT. Translation: CASRQRTYSNQPQHF.

On this clonotype itself: A much more abundant neighbour one base away suggests this may be a read error. This chain uses TRBV12-3 or TRBV12-4 with TRBJ2-7; D may be TRBD1 (6 bases). This CDR3 contains 14 residues. CDR3 protein: CASLGAAPAYEQCF. The CDR3 DNA reads as TGTGCCAGCTTGGGGGCAGCCCCAGCCTACGAGCAGTGCTTC.

This clonotype came up many times. The gene calls are TRBV6-6 and TRBJ2-2; TRBD2 agrees at 10 bases. CDR1 is MNHNY, CDR2 SVGAGI, per germline (reference sequence). Trimming removed 2 bases from V and 5 bases from J; junction bases left unmatched: 5. This CDR3 region has 16 residues. The CDR3: CASSYEASGRTGELFF. The CDR3 DNA follows: TGTGCCAGCAGTTACGAGGCTAGCGGGAGAACCGGGGAGCTGTTTTTT.

This clonotype was counted many times. The V call is TRBV7-3, the J call TRBJ2-1; no clear D. V was clipped by 5 bases and J by 1 base, with 12 bases between them. Germline V lookup: CDR1 SGHTA, CDR2 FQGTGA. The CDR3 is made up of 15 amino acids. The CDR3 DNA follows: TGTGCCAGCAGCCTTATTTCGGCTTCCTACAATGAGCAGTTCTTC. Protein: CASSLISASYNEQFF. Filled out from reference TRBV7-3 and TRBJ2-1, the complete variable domain reads GAGVSQTPSNKVTEKGKYVELRCDPISGHTALYWYRQSLGQGPEFLIYFQGTGAADDSGLPNDRFFAVRPEGSVSTLKIQRTERGDSAVYLCASSLISASYNEQFFGPGTRLTVL.

The rearrangement joins TRBV11-2 to TRBJ2-3, with 8 nucleotides matching TRBD2. From germline, CDR1 is SGHAT and CDR2 FQNNGV. This CDR3 comprises 17 residues. V shed 5 bases, J shed 2 bases, and the junction held 12 bases outside the gene matches. The CDR3 region is CASSRPTPGGPTDTQYF. The CDR3 coding sequence is TGTGCCAGCAGCCGACCAACCCCGGGAGGGCCCACAGATACGCAGTATTTT.

This clonotype was seen many times. This sequence joins TRBV30 and TRBJ2-2; either TRBD1 or TRBD2 may supply D (5 bases each). This CDR3 is 14 amino acids long. The V and J ends lost 2 bases and 6 bases respectively, with 13 bases between them. The germline CDR1 and CDR2 sequences are GTSNPN and SVGIG (reference sequence). CDR3 in DNA: TGTGCCTGGAGTCTGGCGAGGGGCGCCGGGGAGCTGTTTTTT. This translates into CAWSLARGAGELFF. The whole variable domain, filled in from reference TRBV30 and TRBJ2-2, reads SQTIHQWPATLVQPVGSPLSLECTVEGTSNPNLYWYRQAAGRGLQLLFYSVGIGQISSEVPQNLSASRPQDRQFILSSKKLLLSDSGFYLCAWSLARGAGELFFGEGSRLTVL.

The gene calls are TRBV9 and TRBJ1-1; a weak D match, TRBD1 (5 bases). Germline CDR1 SGDLS, CDR2 YYNGEE. Trimming took off 0 bases at V and 4 bases at J, with 13 bases between the two ends. This CDR3 region has 15 residues. The CDR3 sequence is CASSVEAGWVTEAFF. CDR3 bases: TGTGCCAGCAGCGTAGAGGCAGGGTGGGTCACTGAAGCTTTCTTT.

This clonotype has a handful of counts. The rearrangement links TRBV5-1 to TRBJ2-7; D is unresolved. Germline lookup yields CDR1 SGHRS and CDR2 YFSETQ. V shed 4 bases and J shed 4 bases, with 12 bases lying between them. The CDR3 totals 13 residues. The CDR3 loop reads CASSADGLYEQYF. As DNA, the CDR3 is TGCGCCAGCAGCGCAGACGGGTTATACGAGCAGTACTTC.

The chain is built from TRBV25-1 and TRBJ2-7; unclear D gene. V lost 1 base, J lost 1 base, and 8 bases lay in between. Per germline, CDR1 MGHDK and CDR2 SYGVNS. The CDR3 runs to 14 residues. CDR3 nucleotides: TGTGCCAGCAGTGAATTCCCAGGATCCTACGAGCAGTACTTC. Residues: CASSEFPGSYEQYF.

This clonotype was recorded only once. Mismatch with germline at one junction end may stem from a read error. The rearrangement links TRBV6-1 to TRBJ1-1, with D perhaps matching TRBD1 (6 bases). CDR1 is MNHNS and CDR2 is SASEGT in the germline V gene. This CDR3 comprises 11 residues. The CDR3 bases are TGTGCCCTCCGGGGGGGCACTGAAGCTCTCTTT. It specifies CALRGGTEALF.